What follows are 22 T cell receptor beta chains derived from one specimen sequenced in a study of blood T cell repertoires in COVID-19. Sequencing was performed with immunoSEQ multiplex PCR; in TCRdb, only in-frame clones are kept and a portion is missing. Of over 150,000 clones listed, approximately 84% were seen once; the top ten hold 6.9%. The specimen was peripheral blood. The receptors come from a human donor with acute or convalescent COVID-19. The donor label of this sample is uncertain.

This clone is a singleton in its sample. The CDR3 region is CASSMGFGQSFYEQYF. Written as DNA, the CDR3 is TGTGCCAGTAGTATGGGGTTCGGACAGTCATTCTACGAGCAGTACTTC. The rearrangement joins TRBV19 to TRBJ2-7, with D possibly being TRBD1 (6 bases). Trimming stripped 3 bases from V and 3 bases from J, with 18 bases between. CDR1 is LNHDA, CDR2 SQIVND, per germline (reference sequence). The CDR3 is 16 residues long.

The chain carries TRBV5-6 and TRBJ2-2; 8 bases match TRBD1. This CDR3 spans 15 amino acids. J lost 4 bases, V lost 4 bases, and 6 bases had no gene match. Germline-derived CDR1 and CDR2 are SGHDT and YYEEEE. The CDR3 DNA reads as TGTGCCAGCAGCCGGACAGGGACGAGCACCGGGGAGCTGTTTTTT. Protein product: CASSRTGTSTGELFF.

This chain connects TRBV19 to TRBJ1-3, with D perhaps matching TRBD1 (6 bases). The germline V gene has CDR1 LNHDA and CDR2 SQIVND (reference sequence). Trimming took 7 bases from V and 0 from J, leaving 10 bases between them. The CDR3 runs 14 residues. The DNA of the CDR3 is TGTGCCAGTATAACAGGGCCCTCTGGAAACACCATATATTTT. Encoded protein: CASITGPSGNTIYF.

V is TRBV10-3 and J is TRBJ2-7; TRBD1 matches at 9 bases. V lost 4 bases, J lost 0 bases, and 4 bases stayed unmatched. Germline lookup yields CDR1 ENHRY and CDR2 SYGVKD. The length of the CDR3 is 15 residues. The CDR3 sequence is CAISAGQGGSYEQYF. DNA of the CDR3: TGTGCCATCAGTGCGGGACAGGGAGGCTCCTACGAGCAGTACTTC.

The chain uses TRBV7-2 and TRBJ2-3, with TRBD2 matching over 12 bases. From germline, CDR1 is SGHTA and CDR2 FQGNSA. The V gene end was trimmed by 4 bases and the J gene end by 0 bases; junction bases not matched to a gene: 5. The CDR3 runs to 17 residues. The CDR3 protein is CASSSRLAGVSTDTQYF. The CDR3 DNA reads TGTGCCAGCAGCTCCAGACTAGCGGGAGTGAGCACAGATACGCAGTATTTT. Based on the CDR3 plus reference TRBV7-2 and TRBJ2-3, the full variable domain is GAGVSQSPSNKVTEKGKDVELRCDPISGHTALYWYRQSLGQGLEFLIYFQGNSAPDKSGLPSDRFSAERTGGSVSTLTIQRTQQEDSAVYLCASSSRLAGVSTDTQYFGPGTRLTVL.

This chain uses TRBV5-1 with TRBJ2-6; D unclear. The germline CDR1 and CDR2 sequences are SGHRS and YFSETQ. This CDR3 has 16 amino acids. Trimming pared 0 bases from V and 2 bases from J, leaving 9 bases between. The CDR3 reads CASSLESGPGANVLTF. Here the CDR3 DNA reads TGCGCCAGCAGCTTGGAATCTGGCCCTGGGGCCAACGTCCTGACTTTC.

CDR3 nucleotides: TGTGCCATCAGTGGAGGGGGAGGGCCGGAGACCCAGTACTTC. This gives the protein CAISGGGGPETQYF. The chain combines TRBV10-3 with TRBJ2-5; D may be TRBD2 (7 bases). Germline CDR1 ENHRY, CDR2 SYGVKD. CDR3 size: 14 residues. Trimming removed 4 bases from V and 5 bases from J, with 14 bases in between.

This clone was seen more than once but under ten times. The chain links TRBV4-3 to TRBJ2-7; the D gene is possibly TRBD2 (5 bases). This CDR3 has 13 residues. V shed 0 bases and J shed 2 bases, with 5 bases lying between them. Per germline, CDR1 LGHNA and CDR2 YSLEER. The DNA for the CDR3 is TGCGCCAGCAGCCAAGAGAGGGCCTACGAGCAGTACTTC. It yields the protein CASSQERAYEQYF.

CDR3 sequence: CASSSPQGPRNTIYF. CDR3 coding DNA: TGTGCCAGCAGTTCCCCCCAGGGTCCGCGAAACACCATATATTTT. The chain uses TRBV28 and TRBJ1-3; a possible D gene is TRBD1 (5 bases). The CDR3 is made up of 15 amino acids. Trimming cost V 4 bases and J 5 bases, with 15 bases left between them. Germline values: CDR1 MDHEN, CDR2 SYDVKM.

V usage is TRBV24-1 and J usage is TRBJ2-2; 8 nucleotides line up with TRBD1. CDR3 length: 15 amino acids. V lost 4 bases and J lost 7; bases outside the gene matches: 7. The germline V gene encodes CDR1 KGHDR and CDR2 SFDVKD. CDR3 loop: CATSDSGQGHGELFF. The CDR3, as DNA: TGTGCCACCAGTGACTCCGGACAGGGCCACGGGGAGCTGTTTTTT.

The genes are TRBV7-6 and TRBJ2-5; 7 positions match TRBD2. Germline V gene lookup returns CDR1 SGHVS and CDR2 FNYEAQ. Trimming removed 0 bases from V and 8 bases from J; junction bases left unmatched: 12. This CDR3 has 16 residues. The CDR3 bases are TGTGCCAGCAGCTTAGCGGTCGCTAGCGGAGTAGGTACCCAGTACTTC. Protein product: CASSLAVASGVGTQYF.

The chain uses TRBV28 and TRBJ2-3, with D possibly being TRBD2 (5 bases). Between the trimmed V and J ends, which lost 5 bases and 3 bases, there was a span of 6 bases. The germline CDR1 and CDR2 sequences are MDHEN and SYDVKM. CDR3 length: 12 residues. The CDR3 nucleotides read TGTGCCAGCAGTAGCGGTACAGATACGCAGTATTTT. Translating gives CASSSGTDTQYF.

This chain joins TRBV18 and TRBJ1-3, with 7 bases aligning to TRBD1. With 6 bases clipped from V and 0 bases from J, the junction kept 5 bases outside the gene matches. The CDR3 spans 15 residues. CDR1 and CDR2 (germline): KGHSH, LQKENI. CDR3 nucleotide sequence: TGTGCCAGCTCTCAGGACAGGCACTCTGGAAACACCATATATTTT. It codes for CASSQDRHSGNTIYF.

The chain employs TRBV9 and TRBJ1-6, with D unclear. From germline, CDR1 is SGDLS and CDR2 YYNGEE. Deletions cut 2 bases from V and 7 bases from J, with 13 bases between. This CDR3 has 15 residues. The CDR3 DNA reads TGTGCCAGCAGCGTCGGTTTAGCGGGCAATTCACCCCTCCACTTT. It codes for CASSVGLAGNSPLHF. Looking up the rest from reference TRBV9 and TRBJ1-6 gives the full variable domain: DSGVTQTPKHLITATGQRVTLRCSPRSGDLSVYWYQQSLDQGLQFLIQYYNGEERAKGNILERFSAQQFPDLHSELNLSSLELGDSALYFCASSVGLAGNSPLHFGNGTRLTVT.

The J gene is TRBJ1-5, the V gene TRBV19; TRBD1 might be the D (6 bases). The germline V and J ends were trimmed by 5 bases and 4 bases, with 9 bases remaining between them. CDR1 is LNHDA and CDR2 is SQIVND in the germline V gene (reference sequence). The CDR3 is made up of 13 amino acids. The CDR3 DNA reads as TGTGCCAGTAGTCGGCAGGGGAATCAGCCCCAGCATTTT. It codes for CASSRQGNQPQHF.

The chain combines TRBV5-4 with TRBJ2-3; D remains ambiguous. The CDR3 extends over 13 amino acids. The germline V gene encodes CDR1 SGHNT and CDR2 YYREEE (reference sequence). Trimming removed 3 bases at V and 0 bases at J, with 5 bases between. The CDR3 region is CASSSSSTDTQYF. The CDR3 DNA reads TGTGCCAGCAGCTCTTCTAGCACAGATACGCAGTATTTT.

This chain joins TRBV18 and TRBJ1-5; D is undetermined. The CDR3 contains 13 residues. CDR1 is KGHSH and CDR2 is LQKENI in the germline V gene. Deletions cut 2 bases from V and 4 bases from J, with 6 bases between. CDR3 coding DNA: TGTGCCAGCTCACCATTAGAGAATCAGCCCCAGCATTTT. It specifies CASSPLENQPQHF. The full variable domain, completed using reference TRBV18 and TRBJ1-5, is NAGVMQNPRHLVRRRGQEARLRCSPMKGHSHVYWYRQLPEEGLKFMVYLQKENIIDESGMPKERFSAEFPKEGPSILRIQQVVRGDSAAYFCASSPLENQPQHFGDGTRLSIL.

The chain employs TRBV4-1 and TRBJ2-7; D may be TRBD2 (5 bases). The CDR3 covers 14 residues. Germline CDR1 is MGHRA and CDR2 is YSYEKL. V lost 0 bases to trimming and J lost 10 bases, with 16 bases between them. The CDR3 here is CASSQDSLAVPQYF. The CDR3 DNA is TGCGCCAGCAGCCAAGATTCGCTAGCCGTCCCCCAGTACTTC.

The J gene is TRBJ2-1, the V gene TRBV10-1; 7 bases match TRBD1. Germline V lookup: CDR1 WNHNN, CDR2 SYGVQD (reference sequence). The V and J ends lost 5 bases and 7 bases, in that order; junction bases with no gene match: 5. The CDR3 length is 13 residues. CDR3 residues: CASSSDRRNEQFF. CDR3 coding DNA: TGCGCCAGCAGTTCGGACAGGCGAAATGAGCAGTTCTTC.

The chain joins TRBV6-2 or TRBV6-3 to TRBJ2-5, with D perhaps TRBD2 (6 bases). V lost 3 bases to trimming and J lost 2 bases, with 19 bases between them. Germline V gives CDR1 MNHEY, CDR2 SVGEGT. The CDR3 runs to 17 residues. The CDR3 spells CASSYELGGTGQETQYF. CDR3 sequence (DNA): TGTGCCAGCAGTTATGAATTGGGCGGGACGGGTCAAGAGACCCAGTACTTC.

The chain recombines TRBV19 with TRBJ2-3; tentative D call: TRBD2 (6 bases). V gave up 1 base and J gave up 10 bases, with 18 bases separating them. Germline CDR1 and CDR2: LNHDA and SQIVND (reference sequence). The CDR3 contains 15 residues. Here the CDR3 DNA reads TGTGCCAGTAGTATAGGAGGGAGGAGCAAGGACTCGCAGTATTTT. Residues: CASSIGGRSKDSQYF.

This chain links TRBV9 with TRBJ2-6; 8 bases fit TRBD1. V trimming: 2 bases; J trimming: 5 bases; junction bases outside the gene matches: 6. CDR3 length equals 16 residues. Germline loops: CDR1 SGDLS, CDR2 YYNGEE. The CDR3 DNA is TGTGCCAGCAGCGTGACAGGGGCGCTTAGGGCCAACGTCCTGACTTTC. The encoded protein is CASSVTGALRANVLTF.